The sequence of this T cell receptor (beta chain) was determined in a study of Ad26.COV2.S vaccination and SARS-CoV-2 variants. As for the study in general: The authors gave Ad26.COV2.S intramuscularly, either once or twice 56 days apart.

Treatment: roughly 18 received Ad26.COV2.S at low or high dose, single or two shots; several received placebo; per-sample allocation not given. The study sampled participants on day 63 after the first vaccine or placebo injection. The method was immunoSEQ multiplex PCR; TCRdb's version includes in-frame clones alone and lacks a portion of them. The table records around 370,000 clones, approximately 81% of them present only once. The source of this sequence is a person between 18 and 59 years old who received the Ad26.COV2.S COVID-19 vaccine or a placebo. Sequencing used peripheral blood, obtained in a trial of Ad26.COV2.S vaccine versus placebo.

The CDR3 nucleotides read TGTGCCAGCAGCCTAGTCCCAAGACAGGGCCAGGCCCCTAGCAATCAGCCCCAGCATTTT. Translation gives CASSLVPRQGQAPSNQPQHF. V gene TRBV3-1 (or the pseudogene TRBV3-2) combines with J gene TRBJ1-5; 7 bases agree with TRBD1. The CDR3 is made up of 20 amino acids. CDR1 and CDR2 from the germline V gene are LGHDT and YNNKEL (reference sequence). The J segment lost 0 bases and the V segment lost 4 bases, leaving 18 bases of the junction unmatched.